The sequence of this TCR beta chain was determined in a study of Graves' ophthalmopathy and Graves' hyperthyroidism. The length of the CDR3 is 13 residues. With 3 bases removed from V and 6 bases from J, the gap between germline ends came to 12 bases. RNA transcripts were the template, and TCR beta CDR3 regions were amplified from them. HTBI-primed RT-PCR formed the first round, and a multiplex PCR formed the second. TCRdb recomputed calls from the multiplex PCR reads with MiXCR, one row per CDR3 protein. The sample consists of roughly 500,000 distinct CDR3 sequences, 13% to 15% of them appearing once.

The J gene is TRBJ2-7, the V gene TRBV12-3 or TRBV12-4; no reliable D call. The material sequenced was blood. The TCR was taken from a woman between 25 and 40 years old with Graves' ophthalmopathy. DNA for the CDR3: TGTGCCAGCAGTTTGAGCCAGGTGGGCGAGCAGTACTTC. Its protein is CASSLSQVGEQYF.